The sequence of this T cell receptor (beta chain) was determined in a study of regulatory T cells in long-lasting Graves disease. As for the study in general: Over-5-year antithyroid drug use with positive TSH receptor antibodies defined persistent Graves' disease in the study. Broader study findings: Among samples with persistent disease, TRBV28, TRBJ1-2 and TRBJ2-5 were favored.

Time point noted: persistent/refractory GD, antithyroid drugs over 5 years with positive TRAb. Scientists built the TCR library using RNA that was extracted from PBMCs. Patients all came to the study from an endocrinology department in Xi'an, China. iRepertoire HTBI primers and Arm-PCR of CDR3 regions built TCR beta libraries. Source study methods: Analysis of the samples identified around 60 TRBV and over 13 TRBJ segments. TCRdb re-called the multiplex PCR reads through MiXCR, storing one row per CDR3 protein. The V and J calls reflect TCRdb's pipeline rather than the authors' work. The sample has 310,000 or so distinct CDR3 sequences, roughly a fifth seen once; the top ten hold just under 30%. As regards this clonotype: As yet, its antigen is unknown.

CDR1 is GTSNPN, CDR2 SVGIG, per germline (reference sequence). This CDR3 is built from 10 residues. The V gene is TRBV30, the J gene TRBJ2-4; perhaps TRBD1 as D (6 bases). The J call may be faulty, since TRBJ2-1 better matches the DNA end. The clonotype originates from a female donor with Graves disease. Sequencing was performed on peripheral blood mononuclear cells (PBMCs), taken when the disease was refractory, from a patient treated with antithyroid drugs. CDR3 in DNA: TGTGCCTTGGCGTGGGGACATCAGTTCTTC. This encodes CALAWGHQFF.